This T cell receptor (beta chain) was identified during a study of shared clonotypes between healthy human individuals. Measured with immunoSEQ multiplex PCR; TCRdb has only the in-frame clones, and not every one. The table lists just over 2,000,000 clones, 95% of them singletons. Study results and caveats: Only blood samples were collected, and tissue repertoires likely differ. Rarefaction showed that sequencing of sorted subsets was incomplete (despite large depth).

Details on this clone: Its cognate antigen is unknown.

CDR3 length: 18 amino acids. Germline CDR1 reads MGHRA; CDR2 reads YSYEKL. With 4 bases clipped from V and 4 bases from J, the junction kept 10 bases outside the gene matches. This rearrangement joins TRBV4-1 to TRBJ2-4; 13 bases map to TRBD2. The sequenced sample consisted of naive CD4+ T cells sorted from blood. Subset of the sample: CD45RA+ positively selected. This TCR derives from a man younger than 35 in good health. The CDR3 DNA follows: TGCGCCAGCAGCCCCCGACTAGCGGGAGGCGGGGGTAAAAACATTCAGTACTTC. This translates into CASSPRLAGGGGKNIQYF.